This TCR beta chain was captured in a study of cytomegalovirus exposure and HLA in healthy donors. Overall study: From approximately 170 million T cells, an earlier analysis saw some 120 million unique TCR beta sequences.

13 Jbeta primers and 60 Vbeta primers were used for the PCR. Data came from immunoSEQ multiplex PCR; TCRdb stores just in-frame clones and leaves some out. The sample carries more than 110,000 clones, around 80% recorded once. Germline V gene lookup returns CDR1 MNHNY and CDR2 SVGAGI (reference sequence). Losses at the gene ends were 6 bases for V and 4 bases for J; bases not matched to a gene: 1. The CDR3 loop spans 13 amino acids. Healthy bone marrow donors made up the cohort. This clone was observed a handful of times. Sequencing was performed on PBMCs. This TCR was sampled from a man between 40 and 49 years old in good health and CMV-seropositive. The genes are TRBV6-6 and TRBJ2-5; TRBD2 aligns across 11 bases. The CDR3 DNA sequence: TGTGCCAGCAGAGGGACTAGCGGAGAGACCCAGTACTTC. Its translation: CASRGTSGETQYF.